One and the same sample provided the 3 T cell receptor beta chains below, sequenced in a study of blood T cell repertoires in COVID-19. Method: immunoSEQ multiplex PCR; TCRdb's copy keeps in-frame clones and lacks some. The repertoire holds about 92,000 clones, with roughly 87% as singletons. Sequenced sample: peripheral blood. These receptors were taken from a woman aged 60 to 75 with COVID-19, enrolled during active disease.

The genes are TRBV15 and TRBJ1-1; 8 nucleotides line up with TRBD1. This CDR3 is built from 15 residues. Per the germline V gene, CDR1 is LNHNV and CDR2 is YYDKDF (reference sequence). V lost 5 bases to trimming and J lost 1 base; unmatched junction nucleotides: 6. CDR3 bases: TGTGCCACCAGCGGTGACAGGGGCCAGAACACTGAAGCTTTCTTT. Protein sequence: CATSGDRGQNTEAFF.

This clone was observed once. The V and J genes are TRBV4-1 and TRBJ2-1; 7 bases align to TRBD1. The germline V gene has CDR1 MGHRA and CDR2 YSYEKL. The length of the CDR3 is 12 residues. With V trimmed by 1 base and J by 9 bases, 0 bases remained unmatched. CDR3 sequence reads: CASSQAGGEQFF. CDR3 bases: TGCGCCAGCAGCCAAGCAGGGGGTGAGCAGTTCTTC.

This chain links TRBV4-1 with TRBJ1-2, with a tentative D call TRBD1 (6 bases). CDR3 length equals 15 residues. Per germline, CDR1 MGHRA and CDR2 YSYEKL. Trimming left V 3 bases short and J 4 bases short, with 15 bases between. The CDR3 is CASSHPAGRGYGYTF. The CDR3 DNA follows: TGCGCCAGCAGCCACCCCGCCGGCAGGGGCTATGGCTACACCTTC.